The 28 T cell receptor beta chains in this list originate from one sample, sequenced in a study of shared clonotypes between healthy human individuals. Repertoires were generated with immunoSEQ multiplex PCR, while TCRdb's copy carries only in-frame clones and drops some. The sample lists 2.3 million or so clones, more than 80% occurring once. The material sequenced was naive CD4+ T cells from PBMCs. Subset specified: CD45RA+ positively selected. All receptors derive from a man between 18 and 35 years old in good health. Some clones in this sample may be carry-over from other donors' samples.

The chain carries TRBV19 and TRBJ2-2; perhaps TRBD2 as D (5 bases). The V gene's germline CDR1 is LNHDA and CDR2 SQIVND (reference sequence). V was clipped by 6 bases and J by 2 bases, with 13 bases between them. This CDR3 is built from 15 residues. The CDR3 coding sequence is TGTGCCAGTAGCTACCGAGGGCCTAACACCGGGGAGCTGTTTTTT. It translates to CASSYRGPNTGELFF.

This CDR3 is CASSSQGPLGEQYF. The CDR3, as DNA: TGTGCCAGCAGCTCCCAGGGCCCTCTCGGCGAGCAGTACTTC. This rearrangement joins TRBV7-9 to TRBJ2-7; D perhaps matches TRBD1 (5 bases). V was pared by 4 bases and J by 6 bases, with 16 bases between. The length of the CDR3 is 14 residues. The germline V gene has CDR1 SEHNR and CDR2 FQNEAQ (reference sequence).

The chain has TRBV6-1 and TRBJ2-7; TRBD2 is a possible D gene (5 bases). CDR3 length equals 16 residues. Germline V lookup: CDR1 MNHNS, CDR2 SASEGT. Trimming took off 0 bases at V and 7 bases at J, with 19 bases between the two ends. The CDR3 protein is CASSEALAGYRIEQYF. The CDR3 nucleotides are TGTGCCAGCAGTGAAGCGCTGGCGGGCTACCGTATTGAGCAGTACTTC.

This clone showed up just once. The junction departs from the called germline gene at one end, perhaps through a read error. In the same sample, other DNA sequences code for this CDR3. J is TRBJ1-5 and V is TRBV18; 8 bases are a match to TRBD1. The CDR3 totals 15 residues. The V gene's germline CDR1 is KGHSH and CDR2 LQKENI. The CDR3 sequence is CASSPLGQGNQPQHF. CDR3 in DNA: TGTGCCAGCTCACCACTCGGACAGGGCAACCAGCCCCAGCATTTT.

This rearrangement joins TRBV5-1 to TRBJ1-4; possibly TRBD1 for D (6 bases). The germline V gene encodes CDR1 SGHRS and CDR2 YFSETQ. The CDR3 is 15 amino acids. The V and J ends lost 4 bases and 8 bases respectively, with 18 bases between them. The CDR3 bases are TGCGCCAGCAGCCGAGGGACAAGGGTCGGGGAAAAACTGTTTTTT. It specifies CASSRGTRVGEKLFF.

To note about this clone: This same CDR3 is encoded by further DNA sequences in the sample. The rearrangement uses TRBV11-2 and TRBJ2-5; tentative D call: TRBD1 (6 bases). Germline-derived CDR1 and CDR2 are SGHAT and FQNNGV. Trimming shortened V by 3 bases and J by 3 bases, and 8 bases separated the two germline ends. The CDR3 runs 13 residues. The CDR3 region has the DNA TGTGCCAGCAGCTTTTCAGGGGAAGAGACCCAGTACTTC. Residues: CASSFSGEETQYF.

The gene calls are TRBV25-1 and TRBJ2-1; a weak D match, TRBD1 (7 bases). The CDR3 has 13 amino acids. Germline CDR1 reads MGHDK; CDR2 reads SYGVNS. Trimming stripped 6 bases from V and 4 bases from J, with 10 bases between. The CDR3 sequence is CASSPGGYNEQFF. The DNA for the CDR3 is TGTGCCAGCAGCCCAGGGGGGTACAATGAGCAGTTCTTC.

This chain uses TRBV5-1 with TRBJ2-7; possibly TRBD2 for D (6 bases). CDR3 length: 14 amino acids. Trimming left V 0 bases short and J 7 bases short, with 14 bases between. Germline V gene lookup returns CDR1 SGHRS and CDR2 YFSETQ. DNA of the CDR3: TGCGCCAGCAGCTTGGCCCCGGGGAGGAGGGAGCAGTACTTC. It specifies CASSLAPGRREQYF.

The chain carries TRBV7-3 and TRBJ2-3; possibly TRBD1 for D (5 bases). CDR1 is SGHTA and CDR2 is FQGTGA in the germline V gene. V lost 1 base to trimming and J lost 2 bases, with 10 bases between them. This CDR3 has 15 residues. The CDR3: CASSLNLGPTDTQYF. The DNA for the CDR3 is TGTGCCAGCAGCTTAAACCTGGGGCCCACAGATACGCAGTATTTT. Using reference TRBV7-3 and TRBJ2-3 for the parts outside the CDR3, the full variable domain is GAGVSQTPSNKVTEKGKYVELRCDPISGHTALYWYRQSLGQGPEFLIYFQGTGAADDSGLPNDRFFAVRPEGSVSTLKIQRTERGDSAVYLCASSLNLGPTDTQYFGPGTRLTVL.

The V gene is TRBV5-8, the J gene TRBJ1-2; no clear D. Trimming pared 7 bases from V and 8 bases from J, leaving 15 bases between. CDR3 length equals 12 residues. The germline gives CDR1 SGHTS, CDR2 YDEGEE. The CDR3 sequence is CASAQGFRGYTF. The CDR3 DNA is TGTGCCAGCGCTCAAGGCTTTCGGGGCTACACCTTC.

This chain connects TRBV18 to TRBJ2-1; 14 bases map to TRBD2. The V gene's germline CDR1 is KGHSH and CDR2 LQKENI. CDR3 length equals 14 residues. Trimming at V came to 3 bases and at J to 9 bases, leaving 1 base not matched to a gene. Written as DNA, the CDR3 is TGTGCCAGCTCACCGGGACTAGCGGGAGTTGAGCAGTTCTTC. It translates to CASSPGLAGVEQFF.

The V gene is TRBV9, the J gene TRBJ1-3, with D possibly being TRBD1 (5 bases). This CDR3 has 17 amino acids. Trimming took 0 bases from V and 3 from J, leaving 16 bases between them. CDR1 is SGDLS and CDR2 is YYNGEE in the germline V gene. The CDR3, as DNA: TGTGCCAGCAGCGTAGATCCCTATGGGGGGGTTGGAAACACCATATATTTT. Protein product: CASSVDPYGGVGNTIYF.

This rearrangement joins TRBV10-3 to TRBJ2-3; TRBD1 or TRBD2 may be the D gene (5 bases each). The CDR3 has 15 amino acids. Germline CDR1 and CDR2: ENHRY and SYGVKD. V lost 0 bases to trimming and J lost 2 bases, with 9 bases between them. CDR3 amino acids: CAISESGRPTDTQYF. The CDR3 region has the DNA TGTGCCATCAGTGAGTCGGGACGCCCCACAGATACGCAGTATTTT.

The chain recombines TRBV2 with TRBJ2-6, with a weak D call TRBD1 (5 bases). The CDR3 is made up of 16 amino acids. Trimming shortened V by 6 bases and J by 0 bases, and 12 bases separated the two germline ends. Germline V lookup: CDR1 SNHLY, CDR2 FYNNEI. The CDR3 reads CASRAGLLSGANVLTF. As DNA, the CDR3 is TGTGCCAGCAGGGCAGGGCTCCTCTCTGGGGCCAACGTCCTGACTTTC. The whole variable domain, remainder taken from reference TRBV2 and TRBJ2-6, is EPEVTQTPSHQVTQMGQEVILRCVPISNHLYFYWYRQILGQKVEFLVSFYNNEISEKSEIFDDQFSVERPDGSNFTLKIRSTKLEDSAMYFCASRAGLLSGANVLTFGAGSRLTVL.

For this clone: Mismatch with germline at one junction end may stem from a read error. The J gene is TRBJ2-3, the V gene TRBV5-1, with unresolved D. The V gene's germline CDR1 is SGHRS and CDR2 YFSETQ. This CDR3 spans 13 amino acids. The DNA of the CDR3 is TGCGCCAGCAGCTTGGGGGCAACAGTTACGCAGTATTTT. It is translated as CASSLGATVTQYF.

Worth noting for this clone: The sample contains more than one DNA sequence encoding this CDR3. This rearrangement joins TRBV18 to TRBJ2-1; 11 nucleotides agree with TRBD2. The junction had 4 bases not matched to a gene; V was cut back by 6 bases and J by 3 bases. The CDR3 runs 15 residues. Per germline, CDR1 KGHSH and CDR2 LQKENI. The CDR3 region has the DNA TGTGCCAGCTCTCCCGGGACTAGCGGCTACAATGAGCAGTTCTTC. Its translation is CASSPGTSGYNEQFF.

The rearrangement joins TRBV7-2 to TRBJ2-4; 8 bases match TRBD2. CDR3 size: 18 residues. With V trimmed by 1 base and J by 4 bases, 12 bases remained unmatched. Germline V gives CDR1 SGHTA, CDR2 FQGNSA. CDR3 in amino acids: CASSLDGGRPPRKNIQYF. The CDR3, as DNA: TGTGCCAGCAGCTTAGACGGCGGGAGGCCCCCTAGGAAAAACATTCAGTACTTC. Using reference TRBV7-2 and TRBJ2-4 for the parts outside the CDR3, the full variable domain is GAGVSQSPSNKVTEKGKDVELRCDPISGHTALYWYRQSLGQGLEFLIYFQGNSAPDKSGLPSDRFSAERTGGSVSTLTIQRTQQEDSAVYLCASSLDGGRPPRKNIQYFGAGTRLSVL.

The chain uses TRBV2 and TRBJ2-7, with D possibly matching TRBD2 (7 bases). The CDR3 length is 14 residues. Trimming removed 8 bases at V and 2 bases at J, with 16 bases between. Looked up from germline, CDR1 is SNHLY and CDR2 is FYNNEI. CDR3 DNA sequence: TGTGCCAGCCTGGGGGAGCGGGACACCTACGAGCAGTACTTC. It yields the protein CASLGERDTYEQYF.

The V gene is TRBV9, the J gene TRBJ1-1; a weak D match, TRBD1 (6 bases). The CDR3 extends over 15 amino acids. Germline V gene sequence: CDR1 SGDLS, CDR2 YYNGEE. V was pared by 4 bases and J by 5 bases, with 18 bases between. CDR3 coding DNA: TGTGCCAGCAGCCCTTCGGTAGGGGGAAGGACTGAAGCTTTCTTT. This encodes CASSPSVGGRTEAFF.

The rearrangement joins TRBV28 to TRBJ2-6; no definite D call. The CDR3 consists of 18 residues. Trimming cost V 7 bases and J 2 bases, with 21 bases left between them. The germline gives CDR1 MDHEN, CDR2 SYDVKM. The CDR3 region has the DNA TGTGCCAGCATCCCATCCCTTCATACCCGCCCTGGGGCCAACGTCCTGACTTTC. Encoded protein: CASIPSLHTRPGANVLTF.

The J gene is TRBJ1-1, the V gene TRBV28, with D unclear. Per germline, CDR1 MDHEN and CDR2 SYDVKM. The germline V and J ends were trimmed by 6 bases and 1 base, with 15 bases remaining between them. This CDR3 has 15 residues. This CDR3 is CASSPRSNWNTEAFF. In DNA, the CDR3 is TGTGCCAGCAGCCCCCGGTCGAACTGGAACACTGAAGCTTTCTTT.

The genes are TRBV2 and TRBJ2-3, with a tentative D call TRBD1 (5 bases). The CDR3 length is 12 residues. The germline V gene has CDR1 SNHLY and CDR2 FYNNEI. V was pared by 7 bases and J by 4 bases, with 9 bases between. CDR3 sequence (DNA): TGTGCCAGCACTAAGGGGCCAGATACGCAGTATTTT. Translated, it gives CASTKGPDTQYF.

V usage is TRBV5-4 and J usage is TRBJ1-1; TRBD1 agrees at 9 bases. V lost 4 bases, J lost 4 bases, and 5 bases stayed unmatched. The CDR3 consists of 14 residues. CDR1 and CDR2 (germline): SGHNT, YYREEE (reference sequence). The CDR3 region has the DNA TGTGCCAGCAGCAGGGGACAGGGATCCACTGAAGCTTTCTTT. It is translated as CASSRGQGSTEAFF.

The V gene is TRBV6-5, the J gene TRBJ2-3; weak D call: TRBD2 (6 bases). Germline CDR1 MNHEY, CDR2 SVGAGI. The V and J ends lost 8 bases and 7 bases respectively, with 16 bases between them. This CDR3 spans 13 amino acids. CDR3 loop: CASRVGGINTQYF. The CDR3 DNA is TGTGCCAGCCGGGTTGGCGGGATAAATACGCAGTATTTT.

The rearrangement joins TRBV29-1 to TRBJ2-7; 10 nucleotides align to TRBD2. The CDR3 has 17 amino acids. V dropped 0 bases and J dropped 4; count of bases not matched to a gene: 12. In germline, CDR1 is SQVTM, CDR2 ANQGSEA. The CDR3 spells CSVEDISLGAGGYEQYF. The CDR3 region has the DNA TGCAGCGTTGAAGATATATCTTTGGGAGCGGGAGGGTACGAGCAGTACTTC.

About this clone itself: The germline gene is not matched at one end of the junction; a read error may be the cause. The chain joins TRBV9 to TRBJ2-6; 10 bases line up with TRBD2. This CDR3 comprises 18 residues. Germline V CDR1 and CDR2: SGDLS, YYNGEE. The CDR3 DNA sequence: TGCGCCAGCAGCCCGAGACTAGCGGGCCTCTCTGGGGCCAACGTCCTGACTTTC. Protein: CASSPRLAGLSGANVLTF. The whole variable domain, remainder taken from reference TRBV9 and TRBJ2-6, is DSGVTQTPKHLITATGQRVTLRCSPRSGDLSVYWYQQSLDQGLQFLIQYYNGEERAKGNILERFSAQQFPDLHSELNLSSLELGDSALYFCASSPRLAGLSGANVLTFGAGSRLTVL.

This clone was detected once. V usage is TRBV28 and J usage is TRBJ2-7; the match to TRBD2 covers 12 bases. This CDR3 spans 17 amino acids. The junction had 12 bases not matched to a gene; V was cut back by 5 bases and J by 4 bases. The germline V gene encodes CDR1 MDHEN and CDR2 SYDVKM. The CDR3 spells CASSPWRLAGGPYEQYF. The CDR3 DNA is TGTGCCAGCAGTCCATGGCGGCTAGCGGGAGGGCCATACGAGCAGTACTTC.

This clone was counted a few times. CDR3 sequence reads: CASSELGRGTEAFF. As DNA, the CDR3 is TGCGCCAGCAGTGAGTTGGGGCGTGGGACTGAAGCTTTCTTT. This rearrangement joins TRBV10-1 to TRBJ1-1; perhaps TRBD1 as D (5 bases). The CDR3 spans 14 residues. CDR1 WNHNN and CDR2 SYGVQD come from the germline V gene (reference sequence). The V and J ends lost 1 base and 5 bases respectively, with 11 bases between them.